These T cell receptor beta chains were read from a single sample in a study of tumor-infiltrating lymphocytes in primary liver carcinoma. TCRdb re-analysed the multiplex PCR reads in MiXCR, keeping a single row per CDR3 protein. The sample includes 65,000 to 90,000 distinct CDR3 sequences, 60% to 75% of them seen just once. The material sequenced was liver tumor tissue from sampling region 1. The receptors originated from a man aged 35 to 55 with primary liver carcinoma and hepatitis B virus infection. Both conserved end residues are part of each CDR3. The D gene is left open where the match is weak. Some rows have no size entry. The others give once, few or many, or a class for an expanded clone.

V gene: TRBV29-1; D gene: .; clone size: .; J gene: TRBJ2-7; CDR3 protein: CSVRVAYEQYF; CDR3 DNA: TGCAGCGTAAGGGTTGCCTACGAACAGTACTTC
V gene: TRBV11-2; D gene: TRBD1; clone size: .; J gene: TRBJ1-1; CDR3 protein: CASSRMTQGQDTEAFF; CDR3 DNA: TGTGCCAGCAGTCGTATGACTCAGGGACAGGACACTGAAGCCTTCTTT
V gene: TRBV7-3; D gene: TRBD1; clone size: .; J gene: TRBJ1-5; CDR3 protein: CASSLHLRQGTSKEASNQPQHF; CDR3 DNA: TGTGCCAGCAGCTTACACCTCAGACAGGGAACAAGTAAGGAGGCAAGCAATCAGCCCCAGCATTTT
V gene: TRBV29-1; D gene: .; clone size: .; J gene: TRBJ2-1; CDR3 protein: CSVDRACDEQFF; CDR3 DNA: TGCAGCGTCGATAGGGCCTGTGATGAGCAGTTCTTC
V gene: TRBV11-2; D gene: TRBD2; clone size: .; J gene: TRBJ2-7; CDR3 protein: CTSNLSVGLARRGYEQYF; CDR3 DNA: TGTACCAGCAACTTATCCGTTGGACTAGCGAGAAGGGGGTACGAGCAGTACTTC
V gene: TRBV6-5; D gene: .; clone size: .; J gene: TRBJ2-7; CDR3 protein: CASSNRLYEQYF; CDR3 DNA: TGTGCCAGCAGTAACAGACTGTACGAGCAGTACTTC
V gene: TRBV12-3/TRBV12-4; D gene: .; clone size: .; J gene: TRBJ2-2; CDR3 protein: CACSFRNTGELFF; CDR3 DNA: TGTGCCTGCAGTTTTCGGAACACCGGGGAGCTGTTTTTT
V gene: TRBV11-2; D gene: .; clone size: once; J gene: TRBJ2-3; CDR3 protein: CASSPPGCRDTDTQYF; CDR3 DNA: TGTGCCAGCAGCCCTCCGGGGTGCAGGGACACAGATACGCAGTATTTT
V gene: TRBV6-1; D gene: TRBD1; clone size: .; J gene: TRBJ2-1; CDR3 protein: CARRRGTGGSYNEQLF; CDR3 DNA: TGTGCCCGCAGAAGAGGGACAGGGGGCTCCTACAATGAGCAGCTCTTC
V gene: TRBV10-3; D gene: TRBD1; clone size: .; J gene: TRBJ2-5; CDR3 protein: CPISLGQYQETQYF; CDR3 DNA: TGTCCCATCAGCTTGGGACAGTACCAGGAGACCCAGTACTTC
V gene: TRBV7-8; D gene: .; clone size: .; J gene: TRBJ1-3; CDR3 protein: CASSPTGTRDSGNTIYF; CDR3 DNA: TGTGCCAGCAGCCCCACCGGGACACGGGACTCTGGAAACACCATATATTTT
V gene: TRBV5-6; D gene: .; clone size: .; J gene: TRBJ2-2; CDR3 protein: CASSLAGSAWNTGELLF; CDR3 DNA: TGTGCCAGCAGCTTGGCCGGCAGCGCATGGAACACCGGGGAGCTATTATTT
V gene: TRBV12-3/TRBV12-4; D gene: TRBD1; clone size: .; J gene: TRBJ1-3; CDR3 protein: CARSATGTDSGNTINF; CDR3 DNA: TGTGCCAGGAGTGCTACCGGGACAGACTCTGGAAACACCATAAATTTT
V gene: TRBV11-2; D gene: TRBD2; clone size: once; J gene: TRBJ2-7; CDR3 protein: CAISQGLAGSPSYEQYF; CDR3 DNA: TGTGCCATCAGTCAGGGACTAGCGGGTTCCCCTTCCTACGAGCAGTACTTC
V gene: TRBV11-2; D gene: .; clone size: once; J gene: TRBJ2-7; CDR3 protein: CASNLEYSSSCEQYF; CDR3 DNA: TGTGCCAGCAACTTAGAGTACTCCAGTTCCTGCGAGCAGTACTTC
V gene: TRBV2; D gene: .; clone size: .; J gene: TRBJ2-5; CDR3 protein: CASSGHRAETQYF; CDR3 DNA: TGTGCCAGCAGCGGACATCGGGCAGAGACCCAGTACTTC
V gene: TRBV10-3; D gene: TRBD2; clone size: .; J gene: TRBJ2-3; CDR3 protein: CAISAEASGTYTQYF; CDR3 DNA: TGTGCCATCAGTGCTGAGGCTAGCGGGACCTATACACAGTATTTT
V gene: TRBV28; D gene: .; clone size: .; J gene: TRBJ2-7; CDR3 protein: CASSLGQTIYEQYF; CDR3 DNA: TGTGCCAGCAGTTTGGGCCAGACCATATACGAGCAGTACTTC
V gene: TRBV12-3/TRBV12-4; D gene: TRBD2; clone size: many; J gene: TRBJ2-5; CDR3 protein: CASSFRLAGVPGETQYF; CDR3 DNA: TGTGCCAGCAGCTTTCGACTAGCGGGAGTACCGGGGGAGACCCAGTACTTC
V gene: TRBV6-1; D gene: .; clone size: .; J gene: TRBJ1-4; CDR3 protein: CASNLQRNEELFF; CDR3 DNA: TGTGCCAGCAATTTACAGCGCAATGAAGAACTGTTTTTT
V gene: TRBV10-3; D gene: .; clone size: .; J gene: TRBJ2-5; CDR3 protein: CTISWWETQYF; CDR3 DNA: TGTACCATCAGTTGGTGGGAGACCCAGTACTTC
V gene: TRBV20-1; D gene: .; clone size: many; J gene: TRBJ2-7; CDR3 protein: CSALGGEQYF; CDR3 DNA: TGCAGTGCTCTCGGGGGTGAGCAGTACTTC
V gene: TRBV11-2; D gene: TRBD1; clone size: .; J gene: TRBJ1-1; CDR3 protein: CANSLMGGQGFGTEAFF; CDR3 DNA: TGTGCCAACAGCCTAATGGGGGGACAGGGATTCGGCACTGAAGCTTTCTTT
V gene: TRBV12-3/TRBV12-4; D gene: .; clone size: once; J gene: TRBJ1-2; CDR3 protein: CASSLRGRPFYGYTF; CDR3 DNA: TGTGCCAGCAGTTTAAGGGGCAGGCCCTTCTATGGCTACACATTT
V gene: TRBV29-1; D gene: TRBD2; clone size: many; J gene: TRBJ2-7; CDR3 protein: CSVRLAGGSRYEQYF; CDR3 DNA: TGCAGCGTTCGACTAGCGGGAGGTTCTCGCTACGAGCAGTACTTC
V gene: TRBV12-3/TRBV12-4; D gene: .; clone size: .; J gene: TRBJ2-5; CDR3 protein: CASSLMRGVEAQYF; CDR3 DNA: TGTGCCAGTAGTCTTATGAGAGGGGTGGAGGCCCAGTACTTC
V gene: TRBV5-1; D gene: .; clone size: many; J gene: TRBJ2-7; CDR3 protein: CASTDLGAEQYF; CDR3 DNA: TGCGCCAGCACCGATTTAGGGGCCGAGCAGTACTTC
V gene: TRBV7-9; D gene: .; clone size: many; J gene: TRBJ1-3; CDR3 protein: CASSLRDTISGNTIYF; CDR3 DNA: TGTGCCAGCAGCTTACGGGACACTATCTCTGGAAACACCATATATTTT
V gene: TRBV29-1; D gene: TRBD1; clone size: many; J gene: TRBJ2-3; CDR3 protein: CSVELRDRGVADTQYF; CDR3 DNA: TGCAGCGTTGAACTCCGGGACAGGGGAGTTGCAGATACGCAGTATTTT
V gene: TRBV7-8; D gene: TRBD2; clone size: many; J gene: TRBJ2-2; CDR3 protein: CASSLSGLAGRTGELFF; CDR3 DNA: TGTGCCAGCAGCTTATCGGGACTAGCGGGAAGGACCGGGGAGCTGTTTTTT
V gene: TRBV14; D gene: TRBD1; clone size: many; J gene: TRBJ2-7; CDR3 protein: CASSRRDRGSYEQYF; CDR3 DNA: TGTGCCAGCAGCAGGCGGGACAGGGGGTCCTACGAGCAGTACTTC
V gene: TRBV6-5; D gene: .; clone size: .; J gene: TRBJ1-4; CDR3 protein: CASSDVRTSAVEKLFF; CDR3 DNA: TGTGCCAGCAGTGACGTCAGGACAAGTGCCGTTGAAAAACTGTTTTTT
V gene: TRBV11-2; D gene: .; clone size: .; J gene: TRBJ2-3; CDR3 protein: CASSLLDAGSGEDTQYF; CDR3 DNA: TGTGCCAGCAGCCTACTCGACGCGGGGTCGGGTGAAGATACGCAGTATTTT
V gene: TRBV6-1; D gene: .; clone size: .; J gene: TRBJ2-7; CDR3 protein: CDSSEWVFYGQYF; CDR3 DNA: TGTGACAGCAGTGAGTGGGTTTTCTACGGGCAGTACTTC